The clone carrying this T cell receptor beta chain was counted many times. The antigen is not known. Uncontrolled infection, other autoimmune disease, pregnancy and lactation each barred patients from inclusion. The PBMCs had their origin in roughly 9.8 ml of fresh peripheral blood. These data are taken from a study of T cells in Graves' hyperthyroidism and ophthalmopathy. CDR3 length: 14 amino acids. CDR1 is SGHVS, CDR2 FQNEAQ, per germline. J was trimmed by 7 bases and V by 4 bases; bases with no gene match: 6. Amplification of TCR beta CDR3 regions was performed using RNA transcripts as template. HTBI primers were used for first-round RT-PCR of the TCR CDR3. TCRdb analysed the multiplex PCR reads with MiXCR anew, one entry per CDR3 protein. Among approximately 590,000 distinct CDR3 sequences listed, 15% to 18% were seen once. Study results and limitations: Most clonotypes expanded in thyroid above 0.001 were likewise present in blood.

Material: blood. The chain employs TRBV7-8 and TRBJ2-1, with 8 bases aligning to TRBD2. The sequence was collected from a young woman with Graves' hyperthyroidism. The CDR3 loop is CASSSSGGSNEQFF. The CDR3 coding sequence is TGTGCCAGCAGCTCGAGCGGGGGCTCAAATGAGCAGTTCTTC.